A single sample is the source of the 31 T cell receptor beta chains below, sequenced in a study of regulatory T cells in long-lasting Graves disease. Time point meaning: persistent/refractory GD, antithyroid drugs over 5 years with positive TRAb. The TCR library used RNA extracted from PBMCs. With iRepertoire HTBI primers and Arm-PCR of CDR3 regions, TCR beta libraries were built. TCRdb reanalysed the multiplex PCR reads using MiXCR and keeps one entry per CDR3 protein. This table holds 400,000 to 500,000 distinct CDR3 sequences, 21% found once. Sample: peripheral blood mononuclear cells (PBMCs), taken when the disease was refractory, from a patient treated with antithyroid drugs. Every receptor here comes from a female donor with Graves disease.

The V and J genes are TRBV20-1 and TRBJ2-2; the D gene is possibly TRBD2 (6 bases). With 5 bases removed from V and 0 bases from J, the gap between germline ends came to 19 bases. Germline CDR1 and CDR2: DFQATT and SNEGSKA (reference sequence). The CDR3 length is 17 residues. DNA for the CDR3: TGCAGTGCTCGATTTATACTAAGCGGGTCGAACACCGGGGAGCTGTTTTTT. Its protein is CSARFILSGSNTGELFF.

This clonotype occurred a few times. This chain links TRBV7-9 with TRBJ2-2; tentatively, D is TRBD2 (5 bases). This CDR3 is 12 amino acids long. V was clipped by 6 bases and J by 5 bases, with 7 bases between them. Germline V CDR1 and CDR2: SEHNR, FQNEAQ (reference sequence). The CDR3: CASRDSTGELFF. In DNA, the CDR3 is TGTGCCAGCAGGGACTCAACCGGGGAGCTGTTTTTT.

The chain combines TRBV29-1 with TRBJ2-5, with 8 bases matching TRBD2. The CDR3 totals 14 residues. Unmatched junction bases numbered 11, after V lost 6 bases and J lost 5 bases. Per the germline V gene, CDR1 is SQVTM and CDR2 is ANQGSEA. This chain's CDR3 is CSVTDTGGEETQYF. In nucleotides, the CDR3 is TGCAGCGTCACCGATACGGGGGGGGAGGAGACCCAGTACTTC.

The chain carries TRBV6-6 and TRBJ2-7; D is possibly TRBD1 or TRBD2 (5 bases each). Trimming stripped 0 bases from V and 3 bases from J, with 12 bases between. The CDR3 consists of 15 residues. Germline-derived CDR1 and CDR2 are MNHNY and SVGAGI (reference sequence). The CDR3 bases are TGTGCCAGCAGTTACTCGCACGTGGGGGACTACGAGCAGTACTTC. This encodes CASSYSHVGDYEQYF.

There are many counts of this clonotype. The chain uses TRBV27 and TRBJ2-7; unclear D gene. Trimming shortened V by 3 bases and J by 0 bases, and 15 bases separated the two germline ends. Looked up from germline, CDR1 is MNHEY and CDR2 is SMNVEV (reference sequence). CDR3 length equals 16 residues. CDR3 bases: TGTGCCAGCAGTTTTAATGCTGACCCGAGCTCCTACGAGCAGTACTTC. Translation gives CASSFNADPSSYEQYF.

This clonotype was counted many times. The J gene is TRBJ1-5, the V gene TRBV12-3 or TRBV12-4, with D unresolved. V was shortened by 5 bases and J by 2 bases, with 7 bases between the two germline ends. This CDR3 contains 13 residues. The CDR3 loop is CASSTWGNQPQHF. Written as DNA, the CDR3 is TGTGCCAGCAGTACGTGGGGCAATCAGCCCCAGCATTTT.

This clonotype was recorded once. One end of the junction is discordant with germline, which a read error may explain. The chain couples TRBV5-1 to TRBJ1-1, with D unclear. The CDR3 runs to 12 residues. Germline-derived CDR1 and CDR2 are SGHRS and YFSETQ. The CDR3: CASGLEGTEAFF. CDR3 coding DNA: TGCGCCAGCGGCTTGGAAGGGACTGAAGCTTTCTTT.

This clonotype was seen many times. This chain joins TRBV20-1 and TRBJ2-2; D may be TRBD1 (5 bases). V shed 1 base and J shed 2 bases, with 11 bases lying between them. The CDR3 consists of 15 residues. CDR1 is DFQATT, CDR2 SNEGSKA, per germline (reference sequence). In nucleotides, the CDR3 is TGCAGTGCTAGAGTTGACAGCCTTAACACCGGGGAGCTGTTTTTT. Translation gives CSARVDSLNTGELFF.

This clonotype was seen at least ten times. This chain connects TRBV28 to TRBJ1-3; D is possibly TRBD1 (6 bases). CDR3 size: 14 residues. The germline V gene has CDR1 MDHEN and CDR2 SYDVKM. The V gene lost 6 bases and the J gene lost 0 bases, with 9 bases spanning the gap. The DNA for the CDR3 is TGTGCCAGCAGCTTGACAGGCTCTGGAAACACCATATATTTT. Translation: CASSLTGSGNTIYF. Based on the CDR3 plus reference TRBV28 and TRBJ1-3, the full variable domain is DVKVTQSSRYLVKRTGEKVFLECVQDMDHENMFWYRQDPGLGLRLIYFSYDVKMKEKGDIPEGYSVSREKKERFSLILESASTNQTSMYLCASSLTGSGNTIYFGEGSWLTVV.

This clonotype was detected ten times or more. This chain joins TRBV27 and TRBJ1-4, with D hard to call. Germline lookup yields CDR1 MNHEY and CDR2 SMNVEV (reference sequence). CDR3 length: 15 amino acids. The V gene lost 1 base and the J gene lost 5 bases, with 11 bases spanning the gap. DNA of the CDR3: TGTGCCAGCAGTTTATTCCCCGGGAGCAATGAAAAACTGTTTTTT. This codes for CASSLFPGSNEKLFF.

At least ten counts were recorded for this clonotype. This chain connects TRBV2 to TRBJ2-2; 7 nucleotides line up with TRBD1. The V gene end was trimmed by 7 bases and the J gene end by 2 bases; junction bases not matched to a gene: 10. Looked up from germline, CDR1 is SNHLY and CDR2 is FYNNEI. The CDR3 sequence is 16 residues long. CDR3 amino acids: CASIPPDRANTGELFF. The CDR3, as DNA: TGTGCCAGCATCCCCCCCGACAGGGCTAACACCGGGGAGCTGTTTTTT. The full variable domain, rest sourced from reference TRBV2 and TRBJ2-2, is EPEVTQTPSHQVTQMGQEVILRCVPISNHLYFYWYRQILGQKVEFLVSFYNNEISEKSEIFDDQFSVERPDGSNFTLKIRSTKLEDSAMYFCASIPPDRANTGELFFGEGSRLTVL.

The chain joins TRBV7-8 to TRBJ2-2; TRBD1 aligns across 7 bases. Losses at the gene ends were 6 bases for V and 6 bases for J; bases not matched to a gene: 4. Germline assignment: CDR1 SGHVS and CDR2 FQNEAQ. This CDR3 spans 13 amino acids. The CDR3 bases are TGTGCCAGCAGAGTTACAGGGGCCGGGGAGCTGTTTTTT. Translating gives CASRVTGAGELFF.

This chain links TRBV30 with TRBJ2-6; 7 bases map to TRBD2. The CDR3 covers 15 residues. Germline V gene sequence: CDR1 GTSNPN, CDR2 SVGIG (reference sequence). J lost 2 bases, V lost 2 bases, and 3 bases had no gene match. CDR3: CAWSIGGAGANVLTF. For the CDR3, the DNA is TGTGCCTGGAGTATTGGGGGGGCTGGGGCCAACGTCCTGACTTTC.

There are a few counts of this clonotype. The rearrangement uses TRBV11-3 and TRBJ2-3, with TRBD2 identical over 7 bases. The germline gives CDR1 SGHNT, CDR2 YENEEA. The CDR3 has 12 amino acids. Trimming took 5 bases from V and 7 from J; bases not matched to a gene: 3. For the CDR3, the DNA is TGTGCCAGCAGCCCCGGGGGGAATACGCAGTATTTT. The encoded protein is CASSPGGNTQYF.

Comment on this clonotype: The CDR3 ends on some other residue instead of the conserved phenylalanine or tryptophan, so this is likely a read error. This chain links TRBV11-2 with TRBJ1-6; TRBD1 aligns across 8 bases. Unmatched junction bases numbered 13, after V lost 4 bases and J lost 11 bases. Germline CDR1 SGHAT, CDR2 FQNNGV. The CDR3 length is 16 residues. The CDR3 sequence is CASSSNFDRGRTPLHL. CDR3 in DNA: TGTGCCAGCAGCTCCAACTTCGACAGGGGTAGGACACCCCTCCACCTT.

Only a few counts were recorded for this clonotype. An end of the junction does not agree with germline; a read error may underlie this. The CDR3 is CASSLTGQEAQYF. The CDR3 coding sequence is TGTGCCAGCAGCTTGACGGGCCAAGAGGCCCAGTACTTC. V usage is TRBV7-3 and J usage is TRBJ2-5; D is unresolved. CDR1 and CDR2 from the germline V gene are SGHTA and FQGTGA. The CDR3 is 13 residues long.

The chain recombines TRBV9 with TRBJ2-3; TRBD1 matches at 7 bases. Losses at the gene ends were 4 bases for V and 0 bases for J; bases not matched to a gene: 5. Germline values: CDR1 SGDLS, CDR2 YYNGEE. This CDR3 comprises 15 residues. The CDR3 coding sequence is TGTGCCAGCAGCTTAAGGGACAGAAGCACAGATACGCAGTATTTT. The encoded protein is CASSLRDRSTDTQYF.

This clonotype was seen only once. J is TRBJ2-7 and V is TRBV4-1; D possibly matches TRBD1 or TRBD2 (5 bases each). Germline assignment: CDR1 MGHRA and CDR2 YSYEKL. Trimming left V 5 bases short and J 2 bases short, with 19 bases between. The CDR3 consists of 16 residues. The CDR3 here is CASSAGAAEVTYEQYF. The CDR3 DNA reads as TGCGCCAGCAGCGCCGGGGCGGCGGAGGTGACCTACGAGCAGTACTTC.

The chain carries TRBV7-9 and TRBJ1-4; no definite D call. V was pared by 2 bases and J by 8 bases, with 18 bases between. This CDR3 has 16 residues. Germline CDR1 is SEHNR and CDR2 is FQNEAQ (reference sequence). CDR3 sequence (DNA): TGTGCCAGCAGCTTATCTGCCTCTCTAGTAGGAGAAAAACTGTTTTTT. Translating it yields CASSLSASLVGEKLFF.

This clonotype was detected only a few times. This sequence joins TRBV7-2 and TRBJ2-7; tentatively, D is TRBD2 (5 bases). The germline gives CDR1 SGHTA, CDR2 FQGNSA. This CDR3 spans 14 amino acids. V lost 5 bases and J 2 bases, leaving 13 bases between the germline ends. The CDR3 loop is CASSPYGDPYEQYF. CDR3 bases: TGTGCCAGCAGCCCCTACGGGGATCCCTACGAGCAGTACTTC.

This clonotype was seen more than once but under ten times. This chain uses TRBV27 with TRBJ1-3; 7 bases are a match to TRBD1. The germline gives CDR1 MNHEY, CDR2 SMNVEV (reference sequence). Trimming removed 0 bases from V and 4 bases from J; junction bases left unmatched: 6. This CDR3 comprises 16 residues. CDR3 bases: TGTGCCAGCAGTTTATCACGGACAGGAGCGGGAAACACCATATATTTT. It translates to CASSLSRTGAGNTIYF.

The chain is built from TRBV6-1 and TRBJ1-6; D unclear. V shed 1 base and J shed 8 bases, with 6 bases lying between them. Germline V gives CDR1 MNHNS, CDR2 SASEGT. CDR3 size: 13 residues. The CDR3: CASSEGIDSPLHF. Here the CDR3 DNA reads TGTGCCAGCAGTGAAGGGATTGATTCACCCCTCCACTTT.

This clonotype has a count of ten or more. The chain employs TRBV3-1 and TRBJ2-5; the D gene is possibly TRBD2 (6 bases). V was cut by 4 bases and J by 0 bases, with 12 bases left in between. Germline V gives CDR1 LGHDT, CDR2 YNNKEL (reference sequence). The CDR3 has 15 residues. The DNA of the CDR3 is TGTGCCAGCAGCCGGGACTTGGGGTACCAAGAGACCCAGTACTTC. This gives the protein CASSRDLGYQETQYF.

The chain carries TRBV7-2 and TRBJ1-4, with 10 bases lining up with TRBD1. The length of the CDR3 is 15 residues. In germline, CDR1 is SGHTA, CDR2 FQGNSA. With 5 bases clipped from V and 5 bases from J, the junction kept 5 bases outside the gene matches. The CDR3 coding sequence is TGTGCCAGCAGCACCCGGACAGGGGGGAATGAAAAACTGTTTTTT. Translation: CASSTRTGGNEKLFF.

This clonotype was counted only a few times. The genes are TRBV2 and TRBJ1-5, with D perhaps TRBD1 (6 bases). V dropped 6 bases and J dropped 4 bases, with 13 bases sitting between them. Germline CDR1 reads SNHLY; CDR2 reads FYNNEI. The CDR3 spans 14 residues. For the CDR3, the DNA is TGTGCCAGCAGGGTGGGGGCAAATAATCAGCCCCAGCATTTT. This translates into CASRVGANNQPQHF.

This clonotype was counted only a few times. The genes are TRBV7-9 and TRBJ2-5; the D is unclear. With 2 bases removed from V and 3 bases from J, the gap between germline ends came to 10 bases. The CDR3 is made up of 14 amino acids. Germline V gene data show CDR1 as SEHNR and CDR2 as FQNEAQ (reference sequence). The CDR3 nucleotides are TGTGCCAGCAGCTTAAACGTCAGAGAAGAGACCCAGTACTTC. This encodes CASSLNVREETQYF.

The chain is built from TRBV19 and TRBJ2-7; a possible D gene is TRBD1 (5 bases). The CDR3 is 16 residues long. Trimming took off 3 bases at V and 0 bases at J, with 15 bases between the two ends. Germline CDR1 reads LNHDA; CDR2 reads SQIVND (reference sequence). Here the CDR3 reads CASSMDFWQGSYEQYF. The DNA of the CDR3 is TGTGCCAGTAGTATGGATTTTTGGCAGGGCTCCTACGAGCAGTACTTC.

This clonotype was detected once. A read error is possible here, since a much larger clone lies one base away. The missing conserved phenylalanine or tryptophan at the end of this CDR3 makes a read error likely. This rearrangement joins TRBV20-1 to TRBJ1-1, with 9 bases identical to TRBD1. The CDR3 length is 12 residues. CDR1 DFQATT and CDR2 SNEGSKA come from the germline V gene (reference sequence). Trimming cost V 5 bases and J 5 bases; bases outside gene matches: 3. This CDR3 is CSAWTGATEAFL. CDR3 DNA sequence: TGCAGTGCTTGGACAGGGGCGACTGAAGCTTTCCTT.

V is TRBV29-1 and J is TRBJ1-2, with D possibly being TRBD1 (5 bases). Germline CDR1 reads SQVTM; CDR2 reads ANQGSEA. CDR3 length: 9 residues. Trimming shortened V by 6 bases and J by 8 bases, and 7 bases separated the two germline ends. Written as DNA, the CDR3 is TGCAGCGTGGGGCGGGGCTACACCTTC. Its protein is CSVGRGYTF.

This clonotype was recorded at least ten times. The rearrangement uses TRBV20-1 and TRBJ2-7, with TRBD2 matching over 8 bases. After removal of 4 bases from V and 2 bases from J, the junction contained 10 bases not matched to a gene. CDR3 size: 15 residues. From germline, CDR1 is DFQATT and CDR2 SNEGSKA (reference sequence). The CDR3, as DNA: TGCAGTGCTAACCCCAGAGTGGGACTAGCCTACGAGCAGTACTTC. Translation: CSANPRVGLAYEQYF.

Worth noting for this clonotype: A much larger clone is a single base away; this may be a read error. This chain uses TRBV2 with TRBJ2-7; D remains ambiguous. Trimming removed 6 bases at V and 4 bases at J, with 7 bases between. The CDR3 runs 11 residues. Germline lookup yields CDR1 SNHLY and CDR2 FYNNEI. The chain's CDR3 is CASSGMYEQYF. The CDR3 bases are TGTGCCAGCAGCGGTATGTACGAGCAGTACTTC.